This T cell receptor beta chain derives from a study of blood T cell repertoires in COVID-19 (dated by TCRdb to the early 2020s). Context from the whole study: Samples covering the acute and convalescent phases of COVID-19 were provided by collaborators in the United States, Italy and Spain. Where available, HLA class I and class II types were obtained from metadata supplied by the sample provider rather than from assay-based typing. The sample metadata nearly always contained a de-identified subject ID, COVID-19 status, age in years and sex. The prospective study material was composed of cDNA or gDNA derived from T cells, B-cell-depleted T cells, or PBMCs. Samples were obtained from the ongoing ImmuneRACE study (first 160 participants) and from 1,200 or so subjects provided by 6 global collaborators. The repertoires were released in a freely available public database intended as a resource for research on the immune response to SARS-CoV-2. Subjects who had been exposed to COVID-19, were actively infected with it, or had recovered from it provided the deeply sampled blood TCRbeta repertoires that made up the dataset.

Participants in the prospective study were enrolled through a virtual design, were aged about 18 to 90 years, and lived in 24 United States geographic areas. In the prospective study, cohorts were assigned on the basis of participant-reported clinical history obtained from a screening survey and a study questionnaire. A participant counted as exposed if, within 2 weeks of entering the study, that participant had been in contact with someone who had a PCR-confirmed or clinician-diagnosed COVID-19 case. Mobile phlebotomists in the prospective study collected whole blood, serum and a nasopharyngeal or oropharyngeal swab from every participant. Additional blood draws and questionnaires over an approximately two-month period could optionally be provided by prospective study participants. Prospective study blood samples were shipped either frozen or at room temperature before DNA extraction. Study-wide conclusions, independent of this receptor: The amount of clinical and demographic metadata varied by source and participant and was provided uncurated.

The CDR3 goes from the cysteine to the phenylalanine over 12 residues. The sequence is cut down to CDR3 DNA, 36 bases in frame from base 1. The CDR1 and CDR2 encoded by the germline V gene (reference sequence) are SEHNR and FQNEAQ. V ends up 5 bases short and J 11 bases short, with an unmatched junction base count of 7. TCRbeta CDR3 regions were amplified from genomic DNA using the immunoSEQ Assay, a bias-controlled multiplex PCR. Concerning the study's data processing: Within the assay, amplification of reference gene primers was used to estimate how many nucleated cells each sample contained. To quantify the absolute abundance of each unique TCRbeta CDR3 rearrangement, sequence reads were collapsed and filtered. For each sample, productive Simpson clonality was calculated by taking the square root of Simpson's diversity index across productive rearrangements. In TCRdb, the immuneACCESS table is reduced to in-frame sequences with V and J assigned. These tables do not hold every clone; where another copy was compared, an unresolved V gene accounts for under half, and the others remain unexplained. That table furnishes V, J and clone size, whereas the DNA furnished D and trimming. The sample table contains roughly 260,000 clones; only one count was recorded for around 82% of them. Of the sample, about 3.6% falls within the top ten clones.

Points on this clone: The specificity of this receptor is unknown. The input lacks base qualities; no much larger clone sits a single base away.

This receptor chain uses TRBV7-9 and TRBJ1-1, and TRBD1 matches 8 of the central bases. Sequencing input: PBMCs or T cells enriched from blood (not recorded which). This clonotype originated in a woman in her 40s who had been exposed to COVID-19. The CDR3 protein is CASSPRGPGAFF. The DNA sequence follows: TGTGCCAGCAGCCCCAGGGGGCCCGGGGCTTTCTTT. When the CDR3 is completed using the reference TRBV7-9 and TRBJ1-1 genes on either side, the full variable domain is DTGVSQNPRHKITKRGQNVTFRCDPISEHNRLYWYRQTLGQGPEFLTYFQNEAQLEKSRLLSDRFSAERPKGSFSTLEIQRTEQGDSAMYLCASSPRGPGAFFGQGTRLTVV.